Listed below are T cell receptor beta chains from one sample, sequenced in a study of shared clonotypes between healthy human individuals. Clones were sequenced by immunoSEQ multiplex PCR, and TCRdb holds only the in-frame ones, with some missing. Of millions of clones listed, 85% to 95% were seen once; the top ten hold 0.13%. Material for sequencing was naive CD4+ T cells sorted from blood. All receptors come from a man aged 18 to 29 in good health. The CDR3 runs from the conserved cysteine through the conserved F or W. D genes are given only for firm matches.

D: -
J: -
V: TRBV6-1
CDR3: CASRVTSYEQYF

D: TRBD1
J: TRBJ2-7
V: TRBV6-5
CDR3: CASRAPGQGPGEQYF

D: -
J: TRBJ1-1
V: TRBV5-8
CDR3: CASSRAVAGAFF

D: TRBD2
J: TRBJ2-5
V: TRBV11-3
CDR3: CASSSNSGTSFVSQETQYF

D: -
J: TRBJ2-4
V: TRBV5-4
CDR3: CASSPPGPAKNIQYF

D: TRBD1
J: TRBJ1-2
V: TRBV28
CDR3: CASSFEDRDGYTF

D: TRBD1
J: TRBJ2-7
V: TRBV5-4
CDR3: CASSLDQGDREQYF

D: -
J: TRBJ2-3
V: TRBV27
CDR3: CASSLGPAPTDTQYF

D: -
J: TRBJ2-4
V: TRBV5-1
CDR3: CASSLVGGAKNIQYF

D: TRBD2
J: TRBJ2-5
V: TRBV7-2
CDR3: CASSFSLPAGEEETQYF

D: -
J: TRBJ1-6
V: TRBV10-3
CDR3: CAISEAGYSPLHF

D: -
J: TRBJ1-1
V: TRBV6-6
CDR3: CASQTAMNTEAFF

D: -
J: TRBJ1-5
V: TRBV6-6
CDR3: CASSPGRPQHF

D: -
J: TRBJ1-2
V: TRBV10-1
CDR3: CASSPGPYGYTF

D: TRBD2
J: TRBJ2-1
V: TRBV4-2
CDR3: CASSQDMASGGANEQFF

D: -
J: TRBJ2-7
V: TRBV4-3
CDR3: CASSQDYSTAPSYEQYF

D: TRBD1
J: TRBJ1-2
V: TRBV7-9
CDR3: CASSLASGQLDYGYTF

D: TRBD1
J: TRBJ1-5
V: TRBV6-6
CDR3: CASSYVTGQGPQHF

D: TRBD2
J: TRBJ2-1
V: TRBV28
CDR3: CASSRVLLAGGYNEQFF

D: -
J: TRBJ2-7
V: TRBV7-9
CDR3: CASSSVGTVDEQYF

D: -
J: TRBJ1-3
V: TRBV5-1
CDR3: CASSVAGPFSGNTIYF

D: -
J: TRBJ2-7
V: TRBV19
CDR3: CASWTENINYEQYF

D: TRBD1
J: TRBJ2-7
V: TRBV11-2
CDR3: CASRTTGAHEQYF

D: TRBD2
J: TRBJ2-5
V: TRBV30
CDR3: CAWSVAGGKETQYF

D: -
J: TRBJ2-1
V: TRBV11-2
CDR3: CASSLDLGVNEQFF

D: TRBD1
J: TRBJ2-5
V: TRBV29-1
CDR3: CSVGDSTYGTQYF

D: -
J: TRBJ2-3
V: TRBV10-1
CDR3: CASSDWRSTDTQYF

D: -
J: TRBJ1-1
V: TRBV6-5
CDR3: CASGRTEAFF

D: -
J: TRBJ2-7
V: TRBV27
CDR3: CASSRWSGEQYF

D: -
J: TRBJ1-1
V: TRBV6-8
CDR3: CASSYGGGNTEAFF

D: TRBD1
J: TRBJ2-5
V: TRBV7-2
CDR3: CASSSGGVDDETQYF

D: -
J: TRBJ2-6
V: TRBV18
CDR3: CASSAAPYLIAEDGWGANVLTF

D: -
J: TRBJ2-5
V: TRBV5-1
CDR3: CASSPGQSPETQYF